This T cell receptor beta chain was recovered during a study of T cell responses to AZD1222 COVID-19 vaccine (dated by TCRdb to the early 2020s). Turning to the overall study: TCR sequencing was performed for about 250 trial participants, of whom about 200 were given two doses of AZD1222 and approximately 25 were given two doses of MenACWY control vaccine. Trial participants were enrolled by age into 18-55, 56-69 and 70-plus year subgroups, with roughly 160, 29 and 62 TCR-sequenced participants respectively.

The CDR3 regions of human TCRbeta chains were analyzed by immunosequencing. From the authors' description of their analysis: TCRs in the repertoires were compared against a reference library of SARS-CoV-2-specific TCRs that had been generated with the MIRA antigen-specificity platform. Breadth meant the fraction of unique TCRs that were SARS-CoV-2-associated, whereas depth meant the fraction of total T cells that were SARS-CoV-2-associated. Using the MIRA data, every spike-specific TCR was mapped to the spike region that the TCR reacted to and assigned to either a CD4 or a CD8 class. Log10-transformed breadth and depth values were compared by one-way ANOVA with Sidak's multiple comparisons tests. What TCRdb holds here is the immuneACCESS table cut down to in-frame rearrangements. Part of the clones is not present; checked against another copy, under half of the missing clones reflect an unresolved V gene, and the others are unexplained. Clonal size and the V and J genes are those of that table, whereas D and trimming came from the DNA. Across this sample there are approximately 150,000 clones, with 90% seen only once. The ten most abundant clones make up around 1.6% of the sample.

The sample's time point label is to be understood as: about 28 days (+/-7) after the second vaccine dose. Because spike-specific TCR depth and breadth did not differ between the two schedules, AZD1222 recipients who got a second dose at roughly 4 weeks were pooled with those who got a second dose at roughly 12 weeks. Vaccinee samples came from UK trials COV001 and COV002, including a single-blind randomized controlled phase 2/3 trial of AZD1222 (ChAdOx1 nCoV-19) in healthy adults. For TCRbeta chain sequencing, PBMC samples were collected from trial participants at day 0 and at day 28 after the second dose. Points the paper makes about the study in general: Vaccine-associated CD4 TCRs spanned the whole spike protein, with dominant responses in regions 160-218 and 743-854. Epitopes outside the regions mutated in the B.1.351 and B.1.1.7 variants were reportedly recognized by nearly half of the unique spike-specific TCRs. Because no day 14 peak-response samples were available, the repertoires could be characterized only after the peak T cell response. In the small 56-69-year group, the increase in depth fell short of significance, most likely because of low power. Participants were mostly white British and included more females than males, and it was suggested by the authors that clonal diversity may have been underestimated. Conclusions about previously exposed vaccinees were limited because only a handful of AZD1222 recipients were SARS-CoV-2 seropositive at baseline. After two AZD1222 doses, spike-specific TCR breadth and depth were significantly higher than at day 0 and than in MenACWY recipients.

The CDR3, cysteine through phenylalanine, is 16 amino acids long. The entry retains the CDR3 DNA only, 48 bases that are in frame from base 1. At the junction V is shortened by 0 bases and J by 4 bases; bases outside the gene matches: 8. Based on the germline V gene, the CDR1 and CDR2 sequences are SQVTM and ANQGSEA. Notes on this clone: Its antigen has not been determined. No much larger clone exists at a distance of one base, and base qualities are not known.

The V gene is TRBV29-1 and the J gene is TRBJ2-1; 8 central nucleotides agree with TRBD1. The specimen was peripheral blood, collected 28 days after the second AZD1222 dose. This clonotype was sampled from an adult who received the AZD1222 COVID-19 vaccine. The CDR3: CSVEDLEQGVYNEQFF. The DNA reads as follows: TGCAGCGTTGAAGATCTTGAACAGGGGGTTTACAATGAGCAGTTCTTC.